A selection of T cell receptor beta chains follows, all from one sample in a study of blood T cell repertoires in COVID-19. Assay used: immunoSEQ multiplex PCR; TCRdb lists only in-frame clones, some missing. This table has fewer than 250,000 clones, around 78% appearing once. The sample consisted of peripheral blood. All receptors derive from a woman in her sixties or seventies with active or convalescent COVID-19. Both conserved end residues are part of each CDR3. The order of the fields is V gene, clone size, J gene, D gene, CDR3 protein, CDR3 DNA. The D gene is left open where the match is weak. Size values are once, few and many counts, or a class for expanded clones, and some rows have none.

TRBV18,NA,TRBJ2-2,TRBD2,CASSHSGGPNTGELFF,TGTGCCAGCTCACATAGCGGGGGGCCGAACACCGGGGAGCTGTTTTTT
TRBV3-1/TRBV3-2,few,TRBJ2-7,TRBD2,CASSQDTSGGLAYEQYF,TGTGCCAGCAGCCAAGATACTAGCGGGGGTCTAGCCTACGAGCAGTACTTC
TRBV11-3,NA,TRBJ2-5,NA,CASSLNGGGETQYF,TGTGCCAGCAGCTTAAATGGGGGCGGGGAGACCCAGTACTTC
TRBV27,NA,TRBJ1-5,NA,CASSPPSGWSQPQHF,TGTGCCAGCAGTCCCCCCTCAGGGTGGAGTCAGCCCCAGCATTTT
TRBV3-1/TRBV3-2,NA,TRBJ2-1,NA,CASSPQVASYNEQFF,TGTGCCAGCAGCCCACAGGTAGCCTCCTACAATGAGCAGTTCTTC
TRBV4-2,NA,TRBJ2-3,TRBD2,CASSQEPQREGTDTQYF,TGTGCCAGCAGCCAAGAGCCCCAGCGGGAGGGTACAGATACGCAGTATTTT
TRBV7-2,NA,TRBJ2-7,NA,CASSTGLPTYEQYF,TGTGCCAGCAGCACCGGACTGCCGACCTACGAGCAGTACTTC
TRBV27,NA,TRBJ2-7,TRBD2,CASSLVVAGVYEQYF,TGTGCCAGCAGTTTAGTCGTAGCGGGAGTCTACGAGCAGTACTTC
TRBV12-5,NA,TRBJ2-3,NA,CASSTGDTQYF,TGTGCTAGTTCAACCGGGGATACGCAGTATTTT
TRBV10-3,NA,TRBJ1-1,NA,CAISEARTDTEAFF,TGTGCCATCAGTGAGGCCCGAACAGACACTGAAGCTTTCTTT
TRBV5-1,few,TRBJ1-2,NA,CASSSPGTTYGYTF,TGCGCCAGCAGCTCCCCAGGGACTACGTATGGCTACACCTTC
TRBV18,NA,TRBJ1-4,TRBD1,CASSFRDSYEKLFF,TGTGCCAGCTCATTCCGGGACAGTTATGAAAAACTGTTTTTT
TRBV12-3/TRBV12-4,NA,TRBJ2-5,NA,CASSLMRETQYF,TGTGCCAGCAGTTTAATGAGAGAGACCCAGTACTTC
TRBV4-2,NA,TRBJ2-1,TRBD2,CASSQDLGGGLAGSNEQFF,TGTGCCAGCAGCCAAGACCTGGGTGGGGGACTAGCGGGAAGCAATGAGCAGTTCTTC
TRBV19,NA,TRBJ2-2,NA,CASRAGGRPGELFF,TGTGCCAGTAGGGCCGGGGGAAGGCCCGGGGAGCTGTTTTTT
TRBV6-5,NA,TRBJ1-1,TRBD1,CASSFLRGQGRTEAFF,TGTGCCAGCAGTTTCCTACGGGGACAGGGGCGGACTGAAGCTTTCTTT
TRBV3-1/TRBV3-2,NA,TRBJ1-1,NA,CASSQGRGLGTEAFF,TGTGCCAGCAGCCAAGGACGGGGTTTGGGCACTGAAGCTTTCTTT
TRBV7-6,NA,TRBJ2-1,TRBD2,CASSSGLAGAGGIEQFF,TGTGCCAGCAGCTCGGGACTAGCGGGCGCCGGGGGGATTGAGCAGTTCTTC
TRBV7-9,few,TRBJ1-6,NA,CASSLTGSSYNSPLHF,TGTGCCAGCAGCTTAACAGGGAGCTCCTATAATTCACCCCTCCACTTT
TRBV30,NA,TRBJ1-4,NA,CAWGIREKLFF,TGTGCCTGGGGGATTCGGGAAAAACTGTTTTTT
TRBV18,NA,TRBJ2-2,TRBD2,CASPPTSGVRTGELFF,TGTGCCAGCCCCCCGACTAGCGGGGTGAGAACCGGGGAGCTGTTTTTT
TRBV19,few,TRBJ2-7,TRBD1,CASSIGGTGTYEQYF,TGTGCCAGTAGTATAGGTGGGACAGGTACCTACGAGCAGTACTTC
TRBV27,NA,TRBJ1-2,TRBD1,CASSLSRAGGNYGYTF,TGTGCCAGCAGTTTATCCAGGGCAGGGGGAAACTATGGCTACACCTTC
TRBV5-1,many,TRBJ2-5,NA,CASTALGAGETQYF,TGCGCCAGCACGGCGTTGGGGGCCGGGGAGACCCAGTACTTC
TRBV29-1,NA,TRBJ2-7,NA,CSVWDSLSDEQYF,TGCAGCGTATGGGACTCCCTTAGTGACGAGCAGTACTTC
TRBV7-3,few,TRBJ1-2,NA,CASSFGGIYGYTF,TGTGCCAGCAGCTTCGGGGGAATCTATGGCTACACCTTC
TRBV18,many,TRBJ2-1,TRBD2,CASSPLAGGNEQFF,TGTGCCAGCTCACCACTAGCGGGGGGGAATGAGCAGTTCTTC
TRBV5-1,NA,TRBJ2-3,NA,CASSAASVADTQYF,TGCGCCAGCAGCGCGGCTAGCGTGGCAGATACGCAGTATTTT
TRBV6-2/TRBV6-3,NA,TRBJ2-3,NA,CASSLGVRGPRPDTQYF,TGTGCCAGCAGTTTGGGCGTGCGGGGACCTCGGCCAGATACGCAGTATTTT
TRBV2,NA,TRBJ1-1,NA,CASSLDRNTEAFF,TGTGCCAGCAGCCTGGACAGAAACACTGAAGCTTTCTTT
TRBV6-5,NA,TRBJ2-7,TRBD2,CASNSLAGSSYEQYF,TGTGCCAGCAACTCACTAGCGGGGAGCTCCTACGAGCAGTACTTC
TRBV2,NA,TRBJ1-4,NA,CASRGEKLFF,TGTGCCAGCCGGGGGGAAAAACTGTTTTTT
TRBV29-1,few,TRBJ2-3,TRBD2,CSVGGGRTDTQYF,TGCAGCGTTGGGGGCGGGAGGACAGATACGCAGTATTTT
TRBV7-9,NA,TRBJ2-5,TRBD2,CASNLLGLARQYF,TGTGCCAGCAACCTCTTAGGACTAGCAAGGCAGTACTTC
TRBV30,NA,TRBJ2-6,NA,CAWTVSGANVLTF,TGTGCCTGGACAGTCTCTGGGGCCAACGTCCTGACTTTC
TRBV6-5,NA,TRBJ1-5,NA,CASRAQQGNGQPQHF,TGTGCCAGCAGGGCACAGCAGGGGAACGGTCAGCCCCAGCATTTT
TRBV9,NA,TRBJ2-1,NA,CASSVGSGSSYNEQFF,TGTGCCAGCAGCGTAGGTAGCGGCAGCTCCTACAATGAGCAGTTCTTC
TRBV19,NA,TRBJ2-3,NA,CASRVRRGVSTDTQYF,TGTGCCAGTAGGGTTAGGCGGGGCGTAAGCACAGATACGCAGTATTTT
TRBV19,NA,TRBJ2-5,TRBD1,CAAGWTGETQYF,TGTGCCGCGGGGTGGACAGGGGAGACCCAGTACTTC
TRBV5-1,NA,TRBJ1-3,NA,CASSSPQGSGNTIYF,TGCGCCAGCAGCTCACCCCAGGGCTCTGGAAACACCATATATTTT
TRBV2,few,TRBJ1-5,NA,CASRGPSNQPQHF,TGTGCCAGCAGGGGGCCTAGCAATCAGCCCCAGCATTTT
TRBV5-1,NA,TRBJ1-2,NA,CASSLGANYGYTF,TGCGCCAGCAGCTTGGGTGCGAACTATGGCTACACCTTC
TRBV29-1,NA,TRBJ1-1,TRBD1,CSVGGQGGTEAFF,TGCAGCGTGGGGGGACAGGGTGGCACTGAAGCTTTCTTT
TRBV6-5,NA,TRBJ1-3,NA,CASTTAGNTIYF,TGTGCCAGCACCACTGCAGGAAACACCATATATTTT
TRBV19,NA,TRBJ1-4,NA,CASSQVAGEKLFF,TGTGCCAGTAGTCAGGTGGCGGGTGAAAAACTGTTTTTT
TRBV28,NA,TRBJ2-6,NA,CASSLPGVGANVLTF,TGTGCCAGCAGTTTACCCGGGGTTGGGGCCAACGTCCTGACTTTC
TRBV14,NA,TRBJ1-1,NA,CASSQTLNTEAFF,TGTGCCAGCAGCCAAACACTAAACACTGAAGCTTTCTTT
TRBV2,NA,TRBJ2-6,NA,CASSGRAGANVLTF,TGTGCCAGCAGTGGGAGGGCTGGGGCCAACGTCCTGACTTTC
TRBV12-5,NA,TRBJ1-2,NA,CASGSETDYGYTF,TGTGCTAGTGGTTCGGAGACGGACTATGGCTACACCTTC
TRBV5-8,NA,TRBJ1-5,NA,CASSLNWGGDQPQHF,TGTGCCAGCAGCTTGAATTGGGGGGGGGATCAGCCCCAGCATTTT
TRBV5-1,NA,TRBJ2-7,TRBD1,CASSRGQGAYEQYF,TGCGCCAGCAGCCGTGGACAGGGGGCTTACGAGCAGTACTTC
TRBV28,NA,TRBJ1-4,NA,CASSVIRGRVEKLFF,TGTGCCAGCAGTGTTATCAGGGGAAGGGTTGAAAAACTGTTTTTT
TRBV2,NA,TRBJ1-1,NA,CASSPLNTEAFF,TGTGCCAGCAGTCCCTTGAACACTGAAGCTTTCTTT
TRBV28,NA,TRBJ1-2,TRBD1,CASSTPRQGTTGYTF,TGTGCCAGCAGTACCCCGCGACAGGGCACGACTGGCTACACCTTC
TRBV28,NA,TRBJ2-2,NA,CASKKGGGTGLAGELFF,TGTGCCAGCAAGAAGGGCGGGGGGACAGGGCTGGCCGGGGAGCTGTTTTTT